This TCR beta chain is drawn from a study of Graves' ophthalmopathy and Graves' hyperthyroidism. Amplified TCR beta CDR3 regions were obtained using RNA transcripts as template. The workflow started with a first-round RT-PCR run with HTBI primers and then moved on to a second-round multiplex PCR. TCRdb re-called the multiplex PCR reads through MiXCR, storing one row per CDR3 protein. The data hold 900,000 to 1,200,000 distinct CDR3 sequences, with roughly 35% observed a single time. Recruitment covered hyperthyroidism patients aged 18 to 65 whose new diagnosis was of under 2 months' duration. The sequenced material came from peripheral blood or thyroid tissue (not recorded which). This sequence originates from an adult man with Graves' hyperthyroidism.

CDR3 sequence: CASRGVSETQYF. In DNA, the CDR3 is TGCGCCAGCAGAGGAGTCTCAGAGACCCAGTACTTC. The chain has TRBV10-2 and TRBJ2-5; no clear D. The CDR3 runs to 12 residues. CDR1 and CDR2 from the germline V gene are WSHSY and SAAADI. V shed 6 bases and J shed 4 bases, with 9 bases lying between them.